The clone carrying this T cell receptor (beta chain) was picked up many times. Its specificity is not known. Germline CDR1 SEHNR, CDR2 FQNEAQ (reference sequence). The CDR3 consists of 15 residues. V was shortened by 4 bases and J by 5 bases, with 15 bases between the two germline ends. TCR alpha and beta CDR3 regions were amplified from RNA using iRepertoire nested multiplex PCR. TCRdb passed the multiplex PCR reads through MiXCR, listing each CDR3 protein once. The table lists about 89,000 distinct CDR3 sequences, 20% to 25% of them singletons. The entry originates in a study of glioma-infiltrating T cells. Notes on the study in general: Only very few CDR3 sequences appeared in both tissue and blood.

This sequence joins TRBV7-9 and TRBJ2-1; D is undetermined. This clonotype originated in a human donor with low-grade glioma or glioblastoma, undergoing nonglioma brain surgery, or in good health (not recorded which). The specimen was glioma tissue, nonneoplastic brain tissue, or PBMCs (not recorded which). The CDR3 nucleotides read TGTGCCAGCAGCTCTTCTACCGAAGGGCACAATGAGCAGTTCTTC. It codes for CASSSSTEGHNEQFF.